What follows are 26 T cell receptor beta chains derived from one specimen sequenced in a study of early T cells in non-severe SARS-CoV-2 infection. Via MiXCR, TCRdb re-called the 5' RACE reads, giving one row per CDR3 protein. The sample has about 33,000 distinct CDR3 sequences, less than 6.5% seen once. Sample: whole blood. These receptor sequences come from an adult who was a healthcare worker with PCR-confirmed SARS-CoV-2 infection or an uninfected control (not recorded which).

This clonotype was seen ten or more times. The gene calls are TRBV21-1 and TRBJ2-7; TRBD1, the table's D call, lacks a check against the DNA. TRBV21-1 is given as a pseudogene. The CDR3 contains 15 residues. Here the CDR3 reads CASSSRQGTFYEQYF. The CDR3, as DNA: TGTGCCAGCAGCAGTAGGCAGGGGACATTTTACGAGCAGTACTTC.

The chain links TRBV29-1 to TRBJ1-1; D not resolved. V dropped 1 base and J dropped 6 bases, with 9 bases sitting between them. The CDR3 spans 12 residues. Per germline, CDR1 SQVTM and CDR2 ANQGSEA. The CDR3 spells CSVEVRRPEAFF. In nucleotides, the CDR3 is TGCAGCGTTGAAGTTAGAAGGCCTGAAGCTTTCTTT.

This clonotype has a count of ten or more. This chain connects TRBV7-6 to TRBJ1-2; 7 nucleotides match TRBD1. CDR1 is SGHVS, CDR2 FNYEAQ, per germline. Trimming at V came to 0 bases and at J to 8 bases, leaving 6 bases not matched to a gene. The CDR3 is 14 amino acids. The CDR3 DNA reads as TGTGCCAGCAGCTTAGCTGGCAGGGGGGAGGGCTACACCTTC. Translated: CASSLAGRGEGYTF. The full variable domain, rest sourced from reference TRBV7-6 and TRBJ1-2, is GAGVSQSPRYKVTKRGQDVALRCDPISGHVSLYWYRQALGQGPEFLTYFNYEAQQDKSGLPNDRFSAERPEGSISTLTIQRTEQRDSAMYRCASSLAGRGEGYTFGSGTRLTVV.

The gene calls are TRBV7-9 and TRBJ1-1; D possibly corresponds to TRBD1 (5 bases). Trimming shortened V by 4 bases and J by 6 bases, and 9 bases separated the two germline ends. The CDR3 runs to 12 residues. Germline assignment: CDR1 SEHNR and CDR2 FQNEAQ (reference sequence). The CDR3 sequence: CASSSQGAEAFF. The CDR3 DNA follows: TGTGCCAGCAGCTCCCAGGGAGCTGAAGCTTTCTTT.

This clonotype has just a few counts. The chain carries TRBV11-2 and TRBJ2-5, with a weak D call TRBD2 (6 bases). CDR3 size: 15 residues. Germline V lookup: CDR1 SGHAT, CDR2 FQNNGV. The V gene lost 4 bases and the J gene lost 5 bases, with 17 bases spanning the gap. CDR3 protein: CASSSGTRPTETQYF. Written as DNA, the CDR3 is TGTGCCAGCAGCTCCGGGACTCGTCCGACGGAGACCCAGTACTTC.

This clonotype was counted at least ten times. V gene TRBV5-1 combines with J gene TRBJ2-2; D is unclear. Germline V gene sequence: CDR1 SGHRS, CDR2 YFSETQ. The CDR3 spans 15 residues. V was trimmed by 4 bases and J by 2 bases, leaving 12 bases between them. The CDR3 loop is CASSLINLNTGELFF. The CDR3 DNA is TGCGCCAGCAGCCTCATTAATCTCAACACCGGGGAGCTGTTTTTT.

This clonotype was observed many times. The V call is TRBV7-6, the J call TRBJ2-4; D unresolved. The germline V gene encodes CDR1 SGHVS and CDR2 FNYEAQ. CDR3 length equals 13 residues. The V and J ends lost 4 bases and 6 bases respectively, with 10 bases between them. The CDR3 DNA is TGTGCCAGCAGCTCATCTGGCTCAAACATTCAGTACTTC. Translated, it gives CASSSSGSNIQYF.

This clonotype was seen ten or more times. The rearrangement joins TRBV18 to TRBJ1-1; a weak D match, TRBD1 (5 bases). CDR3 length: 15 amino acids. The germline V and J ends were trimmed by 5 bases and 1 base, with 14 bases remaining between them. Germline V gene sequence: CDR1 KGHSH, CDR2 LQKENI. The CDR3 DNA sequence: TGTGCCAGCTCATCATTCGGGGCGGAGAACACTGAAGCTTTCTTT. Translation gives CASSSFGAENTEAFF.

This clonotype appeared many times. This rearrangement joins TRBV9 to TRBJ1-3; a possible D gene is TRBD1 (5 bases). CDR1 and CDR2 from the germline V gene are SGDLS and YYNGEE. Trimming pared 7 bases from V and 0 bases from J, leaving 11 bases between. The CDR3 sequence is 14 residues long. This CDR3 reads CASSDGHSGNTIYF. The CDR3 bases are TGTGCCAGCTCCGACGGACACTCTGGAAACACCATATATTTT.

This clonotype was seen a handful of times. The V and J genes are TRBV6-2 or TRBV6-3 and TRBJ2-7; TRBD2 matches 9 bases. The CDR3 is 14 amino acids. J gave up 2 bases and V 7 bases, and 6 bases lay outside the gene matches. CDR1 and CDR2 (germline): MNHEY, SVGEGT. CDR3: CASKPGLATYEQYF. CDR3 DNA sequence: TGTGCCAGCAAACCGGGACTAGCCACCTACGAGCAGTACTTC.

This clonotype showed up many times. The gene calls are TRBV12-3 or TRBV12-4 and TRBJ2-5; D uncertain. The CDR3 consists of 13 residues. Trimming stripped 3 bases from V and 1 base from J, with 6 bases between. DNA for the CDR3: TGTGCCAGCAGTTTGTCCACCCAAGAGACCCAGTACTTC. Translation: CASSLSTQETQYF.

In its sample, this clonotype ranks as medium-sized (0.01 to 0.1%). The chain recombines TRBV11-2 with TRBJ1-5; no clear D. Germline CDR1 SGHAT, CDR2 FQNNGV. This CDR3 has 13 amino acids. The V gene lost 0 bases and the J gene lost 7 bases, with 7 bases spanning the gap. CDR3 residues: CASSLDQRQPQHF. The CDR3 nucleotides read TGTGCCAGCAGCTTAGATCAGCGACAGCCCCAGCATTTT. Together with reference TRBV11-2 and TRBJ1-5, the CDR3 gives the full variable domain: EAGVAQSPRYKIIEKRQSVAFWCNPISGHATLYWYQQILGQGPKLLIQFQNNGVVDDSQLPKDRFSAERLKGVDSTLKIQPAKLEDSAVYLCASSLDQRQPQHFGDGTRLSIL.

This chain connects TRBV2 to TRBJ1-2, with D maybe TRBD1 (5 bases). Germline lookup yields CDR1 SNHLY and CDR2 FYNNEI. The CDR3 consists of 12 residues. V was shortened by 4 bases and J by 4 bases, with 7 bases between the two germline ends. CDR3 nucleotides: TGTGCCAGCAGTGGGACATCCTATGGCTACACCTTC. This encodes CASSGTSYGYTF.

The chain is built from TRBV19 and TRBJ1-4, with D maybe TRBD1 (5 bases). Deletions cut 9 bases from V and 0 bases from J, with 8 bases between. CDR3 length: 13 residues. Germline V gene sequence: CDR1 LNHDA, CDR2 SQIVND (reference sequence). The chain's CDR3 is CASTTATNEKLFF. As DNA, the CDR3 is TGTGCCAGCACGACAGCAACTAATGAAAAACTGTTTTTT. The entire variable domain, with the rest obtained from reference TRBV19 and TRBJ1-4, is as follows: DGGITQSPKYLFRKEGQNVTLSCEQNLNHDAMYWYRQDPGQGLRLIYYSQIVNDFQKGDIAEGYSVSREKKESFPLTVTSAQKNPTAFYLCASTTATNEKLFFGSGTQLSVL.

This clonotype was seen a few times. The chain recombines TRBV6-2 or TRBV6-3 with TRBJ1-6, with D possibly TRBD1 on 5 matching bases. This CDR3 has 12 residues. V was cut by 6 bases and J by 14 bases, with 14 bases left in between. Germline-derived CDR1 and CDR2 are MNHEY and SVGEGT. The CDR3 sequence is CASSRGQMALHF. The CDR3 nucleotides read TGTGCCAGCAGCCGGGGCCAGATGGCCCTCCACTTT.

This clonotype came up a few times. This chain links TRBV7-9 with TRBJ2-3; 8 bases line up with TRBD1. Germline CDR1 reads SEHNR; CDR2 reads FQNEAQ (reference sequence). The CDR3 contains 15 residues. V lost 5 bases, J lost 3 bases, and 7 bases stayed unmatched. The CDR3 bases are TGTGCCAGCAGCCTTCCGGGACAGGCAACAGATACGCAGTATTTT. It codes for CASSLPGQATDTQYF.

This clonotype showed up just a few times. A much larger clone lies a single base off, so this may be a read error. V and J are TRBV5-6 and TRBJ2-3; D not certain. Germline loops: CDR1 SGHDT, CDR2 YYEEEE. The CDR3 loop spans 12 amino acids. This CDR3 reads CASSLRLDTQFF. For the CDR3, the DNA is TGTGCCAGCAGCTTGCGACTGGATACGCAGTTTTTT.

This clonotype was found many times. The chain recombines TRBV25-1 with TRBJ2-4; 10 bases are a match to TRBD1. Germline V gives CDR1 MGHDK, CDR2 SYGVNS. J lost 1 base, V lost 0 bases, and 3 bases had no gene match. The CDR3 runs to 17 residues. CDR3 amino acids: CASSEYQGQGAKNIQYF. Here the CDR3 DNA reads TGTGCCAGCAGTGAATATCAGGGACAGGGGGCCAAAAACATTCAGTACTTC.

The table lists this clonotype with a few counts. The rearrangement uses TRBV7-9 and TRBJ2-3, with 7 bases that match TRBD1. Germline V CDR1 and CDR2: SEHNR, FQNEAQ (reference sequence). CDR3 length: 14 residues. The V gene end was trimmed by 1 base and the J gene end by 4 bases; junction bases not matched to a gene: 2. DNA of the CDR3: TGTGCCAGCAGCTTAGGGCAGGGGGCAGATACGCAGTATTTT. Protein: CASSLGQGADTQYF.

This clonotype showed up many times. CDR3 bases: TGCGCCAGCAGCAAGGGACTAGCGGGGGCGACCTACGAGCAGTACTTC. This sequence encodes CASSKGLAGATYEQYF. The chain links TRBV5-1 to TRBJ2-7, with 14 bases aligning to TRBD2. This CDR3 has 16 residues. V dropped 4 bases and J dropped 2; count of bases not matched to a gene: 5. CDR1 and CDR2 from the germline V gene are SGHRS and YFSETQ.

This clonotype was recorded at least ten times. The J gene is TRBJ1-2, the V gene TRBV19; D is ambiguous. This CDR3 contains 13 residues. The V and J ends lost 6 bases and 4 bases respectively, with 12 bases between them. Germline CDR1 LNHDA, CDR2 SQIVND (reference sequence). Here the CDR3 reads CASSRTVPYGYTF. The CDR3 DNA follows: TGTGCCAGTAGCCGGACCGTTCCCTATGGCTACACCTTC.

This clonotype was seen repeatedly, ten times or more. The chain has TRBV29-1 and TRBJ2-1, with D perhaps being TRBD1 or TRBD2 (6 bases each). Germline assignment: CDR1 SQVTM and CDR2 ANQGSEA. The CDR3 spans 14 residues. V was trimmed by 3 bases and J by 5 bases, leaving 14 bases between them. The CDR3 DNA follows: TGCAGCGTTGATGATCCGGGGGCTCACAATGAGCAGTTCTTC. It is translated as CSVDDPGAHNEQFF.

This clonotype was counted many times. V usage is TRBV5-6 and J usage is TRBJ1-6; 7 positions match TRBD1. Germline trimming cut 0 bases from V and 10 bases from J; bases unmatched to any gene: 7. CDR3 length: 15 amino acids. Germline V gene lookup returns CDR1 SGHDT and CDR2 YYEEEE. CDR3 sequence reads: CASSLVQGDRSPLHF. The CDR3 region has the DNA TGTGCCAGCAGCTTGGTCCAGGGGGATCGATCACCCCTCCACTTT.

This clonotype showed up many times. The chain couples TRBV5-1 to TRBJ1-3; D perhaps matches TRBD1 (6 bases). This CDR3 comprises 14 residues. In germline, CDR1 is SGHRS, CDR2 YFSETQ. V was cut by 6 bases and J by 0 bases, with 10 bases left in between. CDR3 nucleotides: TGCGCCAGCAAGGGGGAGAGCTCTGGAAACACCATATATTTT. This codes for CASKGESSGNTIYF.

This clonotype was recorded at least ten times. The V and J genes are TRBV2 and TRBJ1-5; TRBD1 might be the D (6 bases). The CDR3 contains 14 residues. Trimming shortened V by 7 bases and J by 4 bases, and 14 bases separated the two germline ends. Germline CDR1 SNHLY, CDR2 FYNNEI. DNA for the CDR3: TGTGCCAGCACCCTTCAACAGGGAAATCAGCCCCAGCATTTT. It translates to CASTLQQGNQPQHF.

This clonotype was counted a few times. This chain links TRBV12-3 or TRBV12-4 with TRBJ2-4; no reliable D call. The CDR3 spans 15 residues. V was pared by 0 bases and J by 2 bases, with 8 bases between. CDR3 in amino acids: CASSLAAFSKNIQYF. In nucleotides, the CDR3 is TGTGCCAGCAGTTTAGCGGCCTTTTCCAAAAACATTCAGTACTTC.